This note documents a single T cell receptor (beta chain) sequence. Its target is unknown. Additional DNA sequences in this sample encode the identical CDR3. The germline V and J ends were trimmed by 6 bases and 0 bases, with 3 bases remaining between them. Germline V CDR1 and CDR2: MNHEY, SMNVEV (reference sequence). The CDR3 runs 11 residues. This entry belongs to a study of shared clonotypes between healthy human individuals. Regarding the study as a whole: When compared with the clonotypes that were shared by all four sorted-subset donors, the non-shared clonotypes turned out to have lower generation probabilities. Generally, estimated richness proved larger in naive subsets than it did in memory subsets. Represented diversity, genetic and exposure-history alike, was limited by few donors.

TCRdb's copy holds only in-frame clones and misses some; the assay was immunoSEQ multiplex PCR. The sample includes roughly 380,000 clones, roughly 96% of them seen just once. The chain uses TRBV27 and TRBJ2-7; D remains ambiguous. Material: memory CD8+ T cells sorted from blood. Described subset: CD45RO+ cells pooled with CCR7-negative TemRA cells. This receptor was taken from a man aged 25 to 40 in good health. The chain's CDR3 is CASSLSYEQYF. The CDR3 DNA follows: TGTGCCAGCAGCCTCTCCTACGAGCAGTACTTC.